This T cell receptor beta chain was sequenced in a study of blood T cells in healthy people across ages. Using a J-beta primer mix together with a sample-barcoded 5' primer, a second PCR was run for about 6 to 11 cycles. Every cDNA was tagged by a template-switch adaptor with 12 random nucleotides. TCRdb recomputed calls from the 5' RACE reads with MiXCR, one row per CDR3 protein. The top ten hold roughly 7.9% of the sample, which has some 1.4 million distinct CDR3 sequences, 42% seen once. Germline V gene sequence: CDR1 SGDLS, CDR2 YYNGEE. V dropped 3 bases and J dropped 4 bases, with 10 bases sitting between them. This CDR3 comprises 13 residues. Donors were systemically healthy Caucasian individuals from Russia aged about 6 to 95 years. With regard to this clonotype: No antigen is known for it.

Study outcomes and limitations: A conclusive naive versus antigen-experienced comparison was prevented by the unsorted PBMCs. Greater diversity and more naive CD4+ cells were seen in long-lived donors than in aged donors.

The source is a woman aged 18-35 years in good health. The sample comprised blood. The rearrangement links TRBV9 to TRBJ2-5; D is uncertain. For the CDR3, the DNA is TGTGCCAGCAGCGGGGGTAGCCGAGAGACCCAGTACTTC. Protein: CASSGGSRETQYF.